The rows below give T cell receptor beta chains drawn from one sample of a study of T cell responses to AZD1222 COVID-19 vaccine. Assay: immunoSEQ multiplex PCR; the TCRdb copy retains only in-frame clones and omits some. The sample lists some 150,000 clones; about 87% were seen once. Sequences were derived from peripheral blood, sampled on day 0 of AZD1222 vaccination. These receptors all stem from an adult in good health. Both conserved end residues are trimmed from each CDR3.

j_call v_call cdr3_aa
TRBJ1-1 TRBV5-1 ASQTAMNTEAF
TRBJ2-7 TRBV28 ASTSAPPYEQY
TRBJ2-2 TRBV2 ASRPTNFNGELF
TRBJ2-7 TRBV28 ASSLWAVGSYEQY
TRBJ1-1 TRBV4-2 ASSQVGSWGGRIQAF
TRBJ2-3 TRBV29-1 SVETGTDTQY
TRBJ2-3 TRBV7-7 ASSVGLPGADTQY
TRBJ1-5 TRBV30 AWRPQGRRDQPQH
TRBJ2-5 TRBV4-2 ASSQEDWYKQETQY
TRBJ1-5 TRBV27 ASSLSGGNKGNQPQH
TRBJ1-5 TRBV7-8 ASSPAWGQPQH
TRBJ2-2 TRBV15 ATSRAGGNTGELF
TRBJ1-6 TRBV28 ASSFGDTSPLH
TRBJ2-3 TRBV9 ASSVENRGIDTQY
TRBJ2-7 TRBV19 ASSINRGRGNEQY
TRBJ2-1 TRBV7-9 ASSSRTGTGINNEQF
TRBJ1-3 TRBV7-9 ASLTLSVAGNTIY
TRBJ2-3 TRBV15 ATSRDRWNTDTQY
TRBJ2-1 TRBV6-5 ASSRVGNYNEQF
TRBJ1-3 TRBV27 ASSPVGSPGNTIY
TRBJ1-4 TRBV7-8 ASSSNWAKLF
TRBJ1-4 TRBV11-3 ASSLDRGSSNEKLF
TRBJ1-2 TRBV29-1 SVARGDYGYT
TRBJ1-1 TRBV6-2/TRBV6-3 ASSTLGQGKTNTEAF
TRBJ1-4 TRBV5-1 ASSPAVWDSLSEKLF
TRBJ2-1 TRBV6-5 ASSYRGGLRNEQF
TRBJ1-3 TRBV5-6 ASSLIRTPRGNTIY
TRBJ2-3 TRBV7-8 ASSLGTAKSTDTQY
TRBJ1-1 TRBV7-6 ASSLETGGTSEAF
TRBJ1-6 TRBV30 AWSVPGTSSYNSPLH
TRBJ2-7 TRBV7-2 ASSFLREWGEQY
TRBJ2-5 TRBV29-1 SARTGFQFRETQY
TRBJ2-2 TRBV3-1/TRBV3-2 ASSAGLAEVLGELF
TRBJ1-5 TRBV6-5 ASSSGRNQPQH
TRBJ2-2 TRBV30 ALGQGGPGELF
TRBJ2-1 TRBV5-1 ASSLVLAGSYNEQF
TRBJ1-2 TRBV6-5 ASSLDRGGYGYT
TRBJ2-5 TRBV10-3 AISLAGVAGETQY
TRBJ1-5 TRBV15 ATSRGGRSGNQPQH
TRBJ1-6 TRBV4-1 ASSPGTQSYNSPLH
TRBJ1-2 TRBV12-3/TRBV12-4 ASTPQTAYGYT
TRBJ2-1 TRBV9 ASGRGLEQF